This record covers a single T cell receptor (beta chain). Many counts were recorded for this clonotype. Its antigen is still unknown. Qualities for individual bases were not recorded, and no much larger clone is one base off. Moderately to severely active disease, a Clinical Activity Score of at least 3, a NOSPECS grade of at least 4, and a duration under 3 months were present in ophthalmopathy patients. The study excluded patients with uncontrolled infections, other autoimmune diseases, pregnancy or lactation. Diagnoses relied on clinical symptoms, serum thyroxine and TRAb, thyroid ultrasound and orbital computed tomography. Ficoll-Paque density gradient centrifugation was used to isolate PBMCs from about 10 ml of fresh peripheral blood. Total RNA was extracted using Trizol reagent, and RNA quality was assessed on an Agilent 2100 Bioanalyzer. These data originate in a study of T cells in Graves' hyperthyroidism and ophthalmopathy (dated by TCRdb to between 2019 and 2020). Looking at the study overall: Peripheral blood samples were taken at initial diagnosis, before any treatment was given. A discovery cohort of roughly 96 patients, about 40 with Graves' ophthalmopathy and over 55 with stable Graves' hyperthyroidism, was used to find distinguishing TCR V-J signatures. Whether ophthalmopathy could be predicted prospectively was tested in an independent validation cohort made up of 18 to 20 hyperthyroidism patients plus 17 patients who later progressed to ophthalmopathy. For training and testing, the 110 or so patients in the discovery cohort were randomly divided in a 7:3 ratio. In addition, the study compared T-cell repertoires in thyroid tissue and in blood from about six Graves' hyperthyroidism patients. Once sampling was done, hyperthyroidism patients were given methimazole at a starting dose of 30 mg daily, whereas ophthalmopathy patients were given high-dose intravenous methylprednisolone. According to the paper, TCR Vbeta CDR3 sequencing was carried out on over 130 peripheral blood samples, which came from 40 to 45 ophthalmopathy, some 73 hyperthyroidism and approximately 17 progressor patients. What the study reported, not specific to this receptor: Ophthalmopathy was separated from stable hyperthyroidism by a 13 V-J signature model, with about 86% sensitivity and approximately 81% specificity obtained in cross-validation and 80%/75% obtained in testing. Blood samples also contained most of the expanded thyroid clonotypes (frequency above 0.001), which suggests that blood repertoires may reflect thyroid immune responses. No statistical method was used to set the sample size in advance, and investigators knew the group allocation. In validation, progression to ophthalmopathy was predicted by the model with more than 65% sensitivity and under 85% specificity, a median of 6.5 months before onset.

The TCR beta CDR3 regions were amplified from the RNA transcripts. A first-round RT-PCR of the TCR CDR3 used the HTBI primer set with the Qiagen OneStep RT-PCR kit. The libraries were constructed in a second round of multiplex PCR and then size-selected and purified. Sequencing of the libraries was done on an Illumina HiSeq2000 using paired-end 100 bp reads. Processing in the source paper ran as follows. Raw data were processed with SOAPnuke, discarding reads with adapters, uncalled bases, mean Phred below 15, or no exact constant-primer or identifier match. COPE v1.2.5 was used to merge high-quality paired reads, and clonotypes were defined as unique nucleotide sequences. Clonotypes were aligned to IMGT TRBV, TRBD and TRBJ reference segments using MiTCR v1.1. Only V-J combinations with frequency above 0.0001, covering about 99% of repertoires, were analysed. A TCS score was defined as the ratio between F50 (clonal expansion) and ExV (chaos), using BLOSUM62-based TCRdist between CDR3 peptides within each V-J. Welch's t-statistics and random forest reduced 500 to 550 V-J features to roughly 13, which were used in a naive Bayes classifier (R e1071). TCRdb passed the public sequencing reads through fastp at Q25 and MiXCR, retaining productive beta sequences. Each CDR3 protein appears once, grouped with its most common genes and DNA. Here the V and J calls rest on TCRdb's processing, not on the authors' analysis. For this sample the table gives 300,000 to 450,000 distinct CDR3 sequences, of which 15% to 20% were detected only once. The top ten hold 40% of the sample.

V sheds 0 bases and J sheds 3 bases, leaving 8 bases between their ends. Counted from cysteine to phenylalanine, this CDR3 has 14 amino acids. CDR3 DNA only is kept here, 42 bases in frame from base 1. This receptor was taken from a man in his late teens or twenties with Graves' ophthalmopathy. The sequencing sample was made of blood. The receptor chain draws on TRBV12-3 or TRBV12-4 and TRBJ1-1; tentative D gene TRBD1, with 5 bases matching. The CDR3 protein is CASSLALTDTEAFF. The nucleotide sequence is TGTGCCAGCAGTTTAGCGTTGACAGACACTGAAGCTTTCTTT.